This T cell receptor beta chain originates from a study of cytotoxic CD8 clonotypes in ibrutinib-treated CLL. Method: immunoSEQ multiplex PCR; TCRdb's copy keeps in-frame clones and lacks some. The table has some 29,000 clones, about three quarters seen once; the top ten hold 54%. From germline, CDR1 is LNHNV and CDR2 YYDKDF (reference sequence). The germline V and J ends were trimmed by 0 bases and 7 bases, with 10 bases remaining between them. The CDR3 has 14 amino acids. The TCR originated in a human donor with chronic lymphocytic leukemia. The sample consisted of PBMCs, taken after 24 months of ibrutinib treatment. The genes are TRBV15 and TRBJ2-1; no clear D gene. CDR3 residues: CATSREFLRNEQFF. DNA for the CDR3: TGTGCCACCAGCAGAGAGTTTCTGAGGAATGAGCAGTTCTTC.